This TCR beta chain was sequenced in a study of shared clonotypes between healthy human individuals. Findings and limits, study-wide: Measured sharing among donors was expected to vary with sequencing depth. Sampling was confined to blood; repertoires within tissues likely differ.

With 1 base removed from V and 8 bases from J, the gap between germline ends came to 11 bases. This CDR3 has 13 amino acids. Germline V gene lookup returns CDR1 SGHAT and CDR2 FQNNGV. Running of the assay took place at deep level. How the authors handled the data: ImmunoSEQ output lacked quality scores and full-length reads, limiting matched filtering. TCRdb keeps only in-frame clones here, not all; method: immunoSEQ multiplex PCR. Clonal size and the V and J genes are those of that table, whereas D and trimming came from the DNA. The repertoire has more than 1,200,000 clones, approximately 98.5% of them found once; the top ten carry 0.36%. As concerns this clone: Its antigen is not identified.

Sequencing was performed on naive CD4+ T cells sorted from blood. Subset specified: CD45RA+ positively selected. This receptor was obtained from a man aged 25-40 years in good health. The J gene is TRBJ1-2, the V gene TRBV11-2; tentatively, D is TRBD1 (6 bases). The CDR3 nucleotides read TGTGCCAGCAGCTTAGCGGGGGCCAAAGGCTACACCTTC. Its protein product is CASSLAGAKGYTF.